These T cell receptor beta chains were read from a single sample in a study of memory CD4+ T cells and cytomegalovirus serostatus. TCRdb's table, derived via immunoSEQ multiplex PCR, lists solely in-frame clones and lacks some. The repertoire holds tens of thousands of clones, with about 80% as singletons. Input material: memory CD4+ T cells from blood. The receptors originated from an adult in good health and CMV-seronegative. Some clones in this sample may be carry-over from other donors' samples. The CDR3 runs from the conserved cysteine through the conserved F or W. D genes are given only for firm matches. Only part of the rows carry a size: once, few, many, or a class if the clone is expanded.

cdr3_aa | cdr3_nt | d_call | v_call | clone_size | j_call
CASSQGQGRRPQHF | TGTGCCAGCAGTCAGGGACAGGGAAGACGGCCCCAGCATTTT | TRBD1 | TRBV6-5 | NA | TRBJ1-5
CASSPLAGEGGEQYF | TGTGCCAGCAGCCCTCTAGCGGGGGAGGGCGGCGAGCAGTACTTC | TRBD2 | TRBV27 | NA | TRBJ2-7
CASSLDGTVSDTQYF | TGTGCCAGCAGCTTAGATGGGACAGTGTCGGATACGCAGTATTTT | TRBD1 | TRBV11-3 | NA | TRBJ2-3
CASSLARQERPGYGYTF | TGTGCCAGCAGCTTAGCGAGGCAGGAACGTCCGGGCTATGGCTACACCTTC | NA | TRBV7-9 | NA | TRBJ1-2
CASSQEGGQTYQPQHF | TGCGCCAGCAGCCAAGAAGGGGGACAGACTTACCAGCCCCAGCATTTT | TRBD1 | TRBV4-1 | NA | TRBJ1-5
CASSQDLSIGNTIYF | TGTGCCAGCAGCCAAGATTTATCGATTGGAAACACCATATATTTT | NA | TRBV4-2 | NA | TRBJ1-3
CSGAPSPMNTEAFF | TGCAGCGGCGCTCCCTCACCTATGAACACTGAAGCTTTCTTT | NA | TRBV29-1 | NA | TRBJ1-1
CASSLEIAVKGEQYF | TGCGCCAGCAGCTTGGAGATAGCAGTAAAGGGCGAGCAGTACTTC | NA | TRBV5-1 | NA | TRBJ2-7
CASSFLYRVANPGGYTF | TGTGCCAGCAGTTTCCTTTACAGGGTCGCCAACCCCGGGGGCTACACCTTC | NA | TRBV28 | NA | TRBJ1-2
CSARDRRGYTF | TGCAGTGCTAGAGATCGCCGGGGCTACACCTTC | NA | TRBV20-1 | NA | TRBJ1-2
CASSYPQSTEAFF | TGTGCCAGCAGCTACCCCCAGAGCACTGAAGCTTTCTTT | NA | TRBV7-9 | once | TRBJ1-1
CASSQDPPSGGLGTDTQYF | TGCGCCAGCAGCCAAGATCCCCCTAGCGGGGGGCTGGGCACAGATACGCAGTATTTT | TRBD2 | TRBV4-3 | NA | TRBJ2-3
CASSEQGKGPQHF | TGTGCCAGCAGTGAACAGGGGAAGGGTCCCCAGCATTTT | NA | TRBV6-1 | NA | TRBJ1-5
CASFRDTTYEQYF | TGTGCCAGCTTCCGGGACACAACCTACGAGCAGTACTTC | NA | TRBV2 | NA | TRBJ2-7